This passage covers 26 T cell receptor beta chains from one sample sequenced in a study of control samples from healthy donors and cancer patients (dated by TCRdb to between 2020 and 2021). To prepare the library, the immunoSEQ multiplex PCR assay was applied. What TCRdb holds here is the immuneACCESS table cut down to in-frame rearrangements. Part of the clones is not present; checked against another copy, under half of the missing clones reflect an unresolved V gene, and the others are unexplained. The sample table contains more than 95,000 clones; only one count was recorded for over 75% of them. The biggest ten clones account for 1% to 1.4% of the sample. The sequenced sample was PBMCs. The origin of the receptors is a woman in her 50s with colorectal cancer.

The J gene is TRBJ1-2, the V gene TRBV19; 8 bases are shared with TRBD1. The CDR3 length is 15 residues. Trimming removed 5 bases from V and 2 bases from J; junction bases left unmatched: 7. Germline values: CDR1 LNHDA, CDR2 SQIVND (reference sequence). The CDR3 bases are TGTGCCAGTAGTTTAGCAGGGGGCGGAAACTATGGCTACACCTTC. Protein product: CASSLAGGGNYGYTF.

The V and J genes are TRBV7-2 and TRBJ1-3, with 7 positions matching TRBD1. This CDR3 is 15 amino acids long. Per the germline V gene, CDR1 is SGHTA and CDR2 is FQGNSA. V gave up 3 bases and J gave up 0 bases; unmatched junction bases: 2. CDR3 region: CASSFRQGSGNTIYF. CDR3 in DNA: TGTGCCAGCAGCTTTCGACAGGGCTCTGGAAACACCATATATTTT.

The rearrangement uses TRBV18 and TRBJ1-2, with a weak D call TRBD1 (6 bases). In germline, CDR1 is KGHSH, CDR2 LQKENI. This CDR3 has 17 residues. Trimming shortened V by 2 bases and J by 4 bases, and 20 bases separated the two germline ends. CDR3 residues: CASSPAGGELRLYGYTF. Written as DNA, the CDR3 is TGTGCCAGCTCACCAGCCGGGGGCGAACTCCGACTCTATGGCTACACCTTC.

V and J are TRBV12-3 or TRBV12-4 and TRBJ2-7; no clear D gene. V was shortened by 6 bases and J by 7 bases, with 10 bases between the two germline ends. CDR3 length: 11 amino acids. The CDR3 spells CASRNQGEQYF. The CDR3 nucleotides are TGTGCCAGCAGAAATCAAGGGGAGCAGTACTTC.

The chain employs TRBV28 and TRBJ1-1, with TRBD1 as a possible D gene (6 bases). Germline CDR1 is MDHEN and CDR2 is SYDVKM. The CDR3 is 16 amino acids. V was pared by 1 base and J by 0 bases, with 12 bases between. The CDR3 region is CASSLFGGGMNTEAFF. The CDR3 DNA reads TGTGCCAGCAGTTTATTTGGAGGGGGTATGAACACTGAAGCTTTCTTT.

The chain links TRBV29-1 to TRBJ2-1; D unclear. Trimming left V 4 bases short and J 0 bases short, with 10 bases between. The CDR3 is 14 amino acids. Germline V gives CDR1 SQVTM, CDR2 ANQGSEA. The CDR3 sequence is CSVGDGSSYNEQFF. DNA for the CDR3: TGCAGCGTTGGGGATGGATCCTCCTACAATGAGCAGTTCTTC.

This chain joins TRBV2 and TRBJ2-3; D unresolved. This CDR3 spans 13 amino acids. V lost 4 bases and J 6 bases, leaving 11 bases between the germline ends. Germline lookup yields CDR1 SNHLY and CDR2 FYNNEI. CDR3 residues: CASSGHDMDTQYF. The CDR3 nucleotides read TGTGCCAGCAGTGGTCACGATATGGATACGCAGTATTTT.

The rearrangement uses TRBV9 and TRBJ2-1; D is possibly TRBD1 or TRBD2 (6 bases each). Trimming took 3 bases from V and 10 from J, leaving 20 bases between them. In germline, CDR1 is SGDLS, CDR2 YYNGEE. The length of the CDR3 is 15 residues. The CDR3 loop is CASSGSGPEGGEQFF. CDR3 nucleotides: TGTGCCAGCAGCGGTAGCGGACCCGAAGGGGGGGAGCAGTTCTTC.

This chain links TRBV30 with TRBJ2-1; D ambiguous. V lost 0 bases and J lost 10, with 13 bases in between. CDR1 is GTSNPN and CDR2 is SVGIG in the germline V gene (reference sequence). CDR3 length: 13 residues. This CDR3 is CAWSVRVIREQFF. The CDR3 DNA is TGTGCCTGGAGTGTACGAGTTATTCGGGAGCAGTTCTTC.

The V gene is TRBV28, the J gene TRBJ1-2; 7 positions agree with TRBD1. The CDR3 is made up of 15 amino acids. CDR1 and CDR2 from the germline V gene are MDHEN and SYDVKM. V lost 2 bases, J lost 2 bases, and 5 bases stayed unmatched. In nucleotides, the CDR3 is TGTGCCAGCAGTTTACTGACAGGGAGAAACTATGGCTACACCTTC. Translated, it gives CASSLLTGRNYGYTF.

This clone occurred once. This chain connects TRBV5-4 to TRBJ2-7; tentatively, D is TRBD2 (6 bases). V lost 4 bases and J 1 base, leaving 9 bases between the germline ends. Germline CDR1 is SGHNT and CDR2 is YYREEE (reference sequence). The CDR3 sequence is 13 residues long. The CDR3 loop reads CASSRGKSYEQYF. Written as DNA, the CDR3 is TGTGCCAGCAGCCGCGGGAAGTCCTACGAGCAGTACTTC.

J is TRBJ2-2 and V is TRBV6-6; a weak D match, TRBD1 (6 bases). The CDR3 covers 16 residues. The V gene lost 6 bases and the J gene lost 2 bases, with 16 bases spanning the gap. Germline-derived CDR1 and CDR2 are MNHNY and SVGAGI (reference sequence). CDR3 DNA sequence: TGTGCCAGCAGCCCCCAAGACAGGAGCAACACCGGGGAGCTGTTTTTT. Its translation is CASSPQDRSNTGELFF.

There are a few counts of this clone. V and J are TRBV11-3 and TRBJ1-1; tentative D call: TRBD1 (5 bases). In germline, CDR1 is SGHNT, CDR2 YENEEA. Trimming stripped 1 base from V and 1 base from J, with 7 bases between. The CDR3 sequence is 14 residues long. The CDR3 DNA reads TGTGCCAGCAGCTTAGCAGGGACGAACACTGAAGCTTTCTTT. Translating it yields CASSLAGTNTEAFF.

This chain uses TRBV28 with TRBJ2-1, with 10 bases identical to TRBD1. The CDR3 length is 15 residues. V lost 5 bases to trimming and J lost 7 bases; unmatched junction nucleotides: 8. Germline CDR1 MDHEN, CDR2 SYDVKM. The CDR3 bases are TGTGCCAGCAGTCCCGGGGACAGGGGTAGAAATGAGCAGTTCTTC. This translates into CASSPGDRGRNEQFF.

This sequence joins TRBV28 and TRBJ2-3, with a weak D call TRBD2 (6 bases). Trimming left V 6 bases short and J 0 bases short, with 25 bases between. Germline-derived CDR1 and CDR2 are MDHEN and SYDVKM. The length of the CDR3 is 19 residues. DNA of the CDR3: TGTGCCAGCAGCAGTCTTAAGAGTGAAATCGGGAGTAGCACAGATACGCAGTATTTT. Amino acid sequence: CASSSLKSEIGSSTDTQYF.

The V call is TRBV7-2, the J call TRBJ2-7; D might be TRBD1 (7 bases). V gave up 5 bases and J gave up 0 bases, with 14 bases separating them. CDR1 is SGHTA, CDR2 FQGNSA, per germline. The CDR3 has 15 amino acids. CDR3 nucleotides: TGTGCCAGCAGCGTCAGGGGGGCATTCTCCTACGAGCAGTACTTC. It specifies CASSVRGAFSYEQYF.

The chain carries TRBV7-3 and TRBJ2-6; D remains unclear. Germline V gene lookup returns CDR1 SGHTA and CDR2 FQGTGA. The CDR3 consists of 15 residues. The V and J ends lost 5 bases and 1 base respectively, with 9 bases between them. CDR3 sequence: CASSRLGSGANVLTF. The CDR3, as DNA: TGTGCCAGCAGCCGTTTAGGTTCTGGGGCCAACGTCCTGACTTTC.

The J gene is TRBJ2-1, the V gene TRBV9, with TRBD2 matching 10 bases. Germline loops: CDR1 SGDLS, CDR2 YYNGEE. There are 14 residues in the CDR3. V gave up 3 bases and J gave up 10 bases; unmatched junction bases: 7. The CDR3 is CASSGSGRSGEQFF. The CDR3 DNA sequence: TGTGCCAGCAGCGGTAGCGGGAGGTCGGGCGAGCAGTTCTTC.

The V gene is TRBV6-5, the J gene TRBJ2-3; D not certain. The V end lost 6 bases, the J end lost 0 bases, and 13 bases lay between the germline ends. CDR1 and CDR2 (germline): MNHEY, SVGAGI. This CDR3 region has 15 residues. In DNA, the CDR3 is TGTGCCAGCAGCCCCCAGACGGCTAGCACAGATACGCAGTATTTT. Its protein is CASSPQTASTDTQYF.

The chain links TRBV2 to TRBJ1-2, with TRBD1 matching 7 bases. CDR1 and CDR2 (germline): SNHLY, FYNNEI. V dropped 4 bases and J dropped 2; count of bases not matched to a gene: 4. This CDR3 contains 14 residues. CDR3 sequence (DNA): TGTGCCAGCAGTGCCTCGACAGGGAACTATGGCTACACCTTC. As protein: CASSASTGNYGYTF. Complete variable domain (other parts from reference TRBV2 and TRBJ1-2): EPEVTQTPSHQVTQMGQEVILRCVPISNHLYFYWYRQILGQKVEFLVSFYNNEISEKSEIFDDQFSVERPDGSNFTLKIRSTKLEDSAMYFCASSASTGNYGYTFGSGTRLTVV.

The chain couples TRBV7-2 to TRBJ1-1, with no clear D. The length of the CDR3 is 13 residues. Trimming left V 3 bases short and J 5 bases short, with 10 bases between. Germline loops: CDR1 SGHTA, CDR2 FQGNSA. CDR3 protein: CASSFRRGTEAFF. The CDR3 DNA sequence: TGTGCCAGCAGCTTTCGCCGGGGAACTGAAGCTTTCTTT.

The CDR3 region has the DNA TGCGCCAGCCACTTCATGTACTGGACAACCGGGGAGCTGTTTTTT. The encoded protein is CASHFMYWTTGELFF. The V and J genes are TRBV5-1 and TRBJ2-2; D might be TRBD1 (5 bases). CDR3 length: 15 amino acids. With 7 bases removed from V and 5 bases from J, the gap between germline ends came to 18 bases. Germline V lookup: CDR1 SGHRS, CDR2 YFSETQ.

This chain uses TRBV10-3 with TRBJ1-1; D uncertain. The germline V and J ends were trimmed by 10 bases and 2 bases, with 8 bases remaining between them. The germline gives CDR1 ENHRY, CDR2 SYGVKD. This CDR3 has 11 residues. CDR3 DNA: TGTGCCACAATCGAAAACACTGAAGCTTTCTTT. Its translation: CATIENTEAFF.

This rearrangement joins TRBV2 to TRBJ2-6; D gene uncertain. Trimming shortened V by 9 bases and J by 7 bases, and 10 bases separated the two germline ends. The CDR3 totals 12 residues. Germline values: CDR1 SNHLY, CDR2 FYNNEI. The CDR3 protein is CARTPGANVLTF. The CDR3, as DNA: TGTGCCAGGACTCCGGGTGCCAACGTCCTGACTTTC.

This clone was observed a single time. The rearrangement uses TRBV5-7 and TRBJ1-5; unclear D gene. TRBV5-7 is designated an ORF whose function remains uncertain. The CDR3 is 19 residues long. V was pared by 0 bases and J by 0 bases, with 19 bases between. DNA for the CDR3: TGTGCCAGCAGCTTGGTTTGCGTCTCCCTGCACGATAGCAATCAGCCCCAGCATTTT. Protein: CASSLVCVSLHDSNQPQHF.

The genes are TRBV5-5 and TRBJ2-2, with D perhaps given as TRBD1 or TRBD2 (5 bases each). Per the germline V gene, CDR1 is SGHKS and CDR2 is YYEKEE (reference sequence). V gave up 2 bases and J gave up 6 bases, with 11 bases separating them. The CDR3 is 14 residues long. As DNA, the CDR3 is TGTGCCAGCAGCTTTCCGGGACCGGCCGGGGAGCTGTTTTTT. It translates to CASSFPGPAGELFF.